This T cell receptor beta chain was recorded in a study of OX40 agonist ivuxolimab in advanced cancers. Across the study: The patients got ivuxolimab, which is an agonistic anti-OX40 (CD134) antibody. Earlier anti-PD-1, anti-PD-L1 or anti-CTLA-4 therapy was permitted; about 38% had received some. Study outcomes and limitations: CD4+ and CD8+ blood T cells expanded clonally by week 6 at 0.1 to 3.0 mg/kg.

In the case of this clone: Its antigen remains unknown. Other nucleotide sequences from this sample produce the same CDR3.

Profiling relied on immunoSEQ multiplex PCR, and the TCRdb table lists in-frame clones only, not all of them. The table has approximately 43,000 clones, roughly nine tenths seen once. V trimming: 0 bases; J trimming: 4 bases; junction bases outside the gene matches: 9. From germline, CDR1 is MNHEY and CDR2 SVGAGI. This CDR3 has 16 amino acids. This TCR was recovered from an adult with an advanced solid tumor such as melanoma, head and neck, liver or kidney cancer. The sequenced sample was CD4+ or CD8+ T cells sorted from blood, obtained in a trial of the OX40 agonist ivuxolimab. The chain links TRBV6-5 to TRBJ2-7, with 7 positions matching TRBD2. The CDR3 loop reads CASSYSGVGGGYEQYF. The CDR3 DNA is TGTGCCAGCAGTTACTCTGGTGTGGGGGGGGGATACGAGCAGTACTTC.